This T cell receptor (beta chain) was recorded in a study of T cell responses to AZD1222 COVID-19 vaccine. Looking at the study overall: It was second doses at about 4 or about 12 weeks that were pooled.

J lost 3 bases, V lost 6 bases, and 11 bases had no gene match. The CDR3 has 16 amino acids. Germline values: CDR1 MNHEY, CDR2 SMNVEV (reference sequence). In regard to this clone: Antigen specificity is unknown.

The study, taken as a whole, reports: Vaccine-related CD4 TCRs covered spike, predominating at 160-218 and 743-854. Variant regions that are unmutated are reportedly the target of nearly half of spike-specific TCRs. White British donors predominated, females outnumbered males, and clonal diversity was possibly underestimated.

Produced via immunoSEQ multiplex PCR; TCRdb's table is partial and in-frame only. The sample records fewer than 120,000 clones, around nine tenths being singletons. The chain uses TRBV27 and TRBJ2-3; 8 nucleotides agree with TRBD2. The sequencing here drew on peripheral blood, taken on day 0 of AZD1222 vaccination. This TCR was sampled from an adult in good health. The CDR3 nucleotides read TGTGCCAGCAGGGACCAGGCAGGACTAGCAACAGATACGCAGTATTTT. It yields the protein CASRDQAGLATDTQYF.